Shown below are 8 T cell receptor beta chains from a single sample sequenced in a study of Graves' ophthalmopathy and Graves' hyperthyroidism. Amplified material comprised TCR beta CDR3 regions derived from RNA transcripts. The first round was an RT-PCR with HTBI primers, and the second round was a multiplex PCR. TCRdb ran MiXCR on the multiplex PCR reads and lists one entry per CDR3 protein. The table has about 620,000 distinct CDR3 sequences, 22% seen once. The specimen sequenced was peripheral blood. Receptor source: a woman under 30 with stable Graves' hyperthyroidism. Some clones in this sample may be carry-over from other donors' samples.

This clonotype came up many times. The chain carries TRBV3-1 and TRBJ2-2, with a weak D call TRBD2 (5 bases). V lost 2 bases to trimming and J lost 5 bases, with 9 bases between them. Germline V gene lookup returns CDR1 LGHDT and CDR2 YNNKEL (reference sequence). This CDR3 comprises 14 residues. CDR3 bases: TGTGCCAGCAGCCAAAAACTAGTGACCGGGGAGCTGTTTTTT. It is translated as CASSQKLVTGELFF.

This clonotype was counted many times. The chain recombines TRBV7-3 with TRBJ1-2; 7 nucleotides line up with TRBD1. Germline V lookup: CDR1 SGHTA, CDR2 FQGTGA. The trim removed 6 bases at V and 6 bases at J, leaving 16 bases unmatched. The CDR3 is 16 residues long. In DNA form, the CDR3 reads TGTGCCAGCAGTCCTTACCGAACAACTGACAGGGATGGCTACACCTTC. This translates into CASSPYRTTDRDGYTF.

This clonotype occurred many times. V usage is TRBV9 and J usage is TRBJ1-5; D gene ambiguous. This CDR3 is built from 14 residues. V was shortened by 3 bases and J by 0 bases, with 7 bases between the two germline ends. CDR1 and CDR2 from the germline V gene are SGDLS and YYNGEE. Here the CDR3 reads CASSGADSNQPQHF. DNA for the CDR3: TGTGCCAGCAGCGGAGCGGATAGCAATCAGCCCCAGCATTTT.

In its sample, this clonotype was seen many times. The V gene is TRBV4-1, the J gene TRBJ2-4; D is perhaps TRBD2 (6 bases). V was trimmed by 0 bases and J by 7 bases, leaving 19 bases between them. The CDR3 contains 17 residues. Germline V gene sequence: CDR1 MGHRA, CDR2 YSYEKL. CDR3 DNA sequence: TGCGCCAGCAGCCAAGAGGGAAGCGCAGGTCGGGGGAACATTCAGTACTTC. This sequence encodes CASSQEGSAGRGNIQYF.

This clonotype has a count of ten or more. The rearrangement uses TRBV18 and TRBJ2-5; D might be TRBD2 (6 bases). V dropped 0 bases and J dropped 1 base, with 9 bases sitting between them. Germline CDR1 is KGHSH and CDR2 is LQKENI. The length of the CDR3 is 15 residues. CDR3 DNA: TGTGCCAGCTCACCACCGGGCGGGGCCCAAGAGACCCAGTACTTC. It is translated as CASSPPGGAQETQYF. The full variable domain, rest sourced from reference TRBV18 and TRBJ2-5, is NAGVMQNPRHLVRRRGQEARLRCSPMKGHSHVYWYRQLPEEGLKFMVYLQKENIIDESGMPKERFSAEFPKEGPSILRIQQVVRGDSAAYFCASSPPGGAQETQYFGPGTRLLVL.

This clonotype was found once. V is TRBV6-1 and J is TRBJ2-3, with 9 bases lining up with TRBD1. CDR1 MNHNS and CDR2 SASEGT come from the germline V gene. CDR3 length: 16 residues. Trimming removed 6 bases from V and 0 bases from J; junction bases left unmatched: 7. CDR3 DNA sequence: TGTGCCAGCAGCCCACAGGGGGCGAGGAGCACAGATACGCAGTATTTT. It codes for CASSPQGARSTDTQYF.

This clonotype appeared many times. A much larger clone sits a single nucleotide away, making a read error possible. The CDR3 DNA reads TGTGCCAGCAAGACTAGCGGGAGTGCCTACGAGCAGTACTTC. Its translation: CASKTSGSAYEQYF. The chain joins TRBV6-2 or TRBV6-3 to TRBJ2-7, with 12 positions matching TRBD2. This CDR3 has 14 amino acids. From germline, CDR1 is MNHEY and CDR2 SVGEGT. The junction had 3 bases not matched to a gene; V was cut back by 7 bases and J by 2 bases.

With regard to this clonotype: A much larger clone sits a single nucleotide away, making a read error possible. The chain recombines TRBV27 with TRBJ1-1; the match to TRBD1 covers 7 bases. This CDR3 is 14 amino acids long. Looked up from germline, CDR1 is MNHEY and CDR2 is SMNVEV (reference sequence). This CDR3 reads CVSSPGQFYTEAFF. CDR3 in DNA: TGTGTCAGCAGTCCGGGACAGTTCTACACTGAAGCTTTCTTT.